Below are 23 T cell receptor beta chains sequenced from a single sample in a study of identical twins. TCRdb analysed the 5' RACE reads with MiXCR anew, one entry per CDR3 protein. The table includes some 500,000 distinct CDR3 sequences, roughly a fifth detected once. These same records also appear under a second study, on T cells expressing NK-cell markers.

Input material: CD4+ T cells sorted from blood. These receptors were obtained from a woman under 30 in good health.

There are a few counts of this clonotype. The J gene is TRBJ2-1, the V gene TRBV27, with unresolved D. Germline lookup yields CDR1 MNHEY and CDR2 SMNVEV (reference sequence). V lost 2 bases, J lost 2 bases, and 7 bases lay in between. CDR3 length equals 14 residues. The CDR3 spells CASSLRVPYNEQFF. As DNA, the CDR3 is TGTGCCAGCAGTTTAAGGGTTCCCTACAATGAGCAGTTCTTC.

This clonotype was observed many times. The chain has TRBV12-5 and TRBJ2-5; TRBD1 matches at 11 bases. This CDR3 is 14 amino acids long. The V gene's germline CDR1 is LGHNT and CDR2 FRNRAP. V was pared by 10 bases and J by 4 bases, with 8 bases of the junction left unmatched. The CDR3 sequence is CATVDRGPGETQYF. CDR3 DNA: TGTGCTACCGTGGACAGGGGGCCCGGAGAGACCCAGTACTTC. Variable domain in full (rest from reference TRBV12-5 and TRBJ2-5): DARVTQTPRHKVTEMGQEVTMRCQPILGHNTVFWYRQTMMQGLELLAYFRNRAPLDDSGMPKDRFSAEMPDATLATLKIQPSEPRDSAVYFCATVDRGPGETQYFGPGTRLLVL.

The chain uses TRBV20-1 and TRBJ1-5, with TRBD1 as a possible D gene (5 bases). CDR1 is DFQATT and CDR2 is SNEGSKA in the germline V gene (reference sequence). V was clipped by 4 bases and J by 6 bases, with 13 bases between them. The CDR3 covers 13 residues. CDR3 sequence: CSATGDGVQPQHF. The CDR3 region has the DNA TGCAGTGCTACCGGGGACGGAGTTCAGCCCCAGCATTTT.

The chain joins TRBV14 to TRBJ2-3, with no clear D. Germline CDR1 reads SGHDN; CDR2 reads FVKESK. The CDR3 spans 13 residues. Trimming took 1 base from V and 2 from J, leaving 4 bases between them. The CDR3 region is CASSQVDTDTQYF. The CDR3 bases are TGTGCCAGCAGCCAAGTAGACACAGATACGCAGTATTTT.

The genes are TRBV9 and TRBJ1-1; D gene unclear. The V gene lost 4 bases and the J gene lost 5 bases, with 12 bases spanning the gap. Germline values: CDR1 SGDLS, CDR2 YYNGEE. CDR3 length: 13 amino acids. The CDR3 DNA reads TGTGCCAGCAGCTCGGGTAGGGTAACTGAAGCTTTCTTT. This codes for CASSSGRVTEAFF.

The chain is built from TRBV27 and TRBJ2-3; D unresolved. The CDR3 runs to 15 residues. Germline loops: CDR1 MNHEY, CDR2 SMNVEV (reference sequence). V was trimmed by 7 bases and J by 2 bases, leaving 16 bases between them. In DNA, the CDR3 is TGTGCCAGCACCACAGTGCCCCCTTACACAGATACGCAGTATTTT. Residues: CASTTVPPYTDTQYF.

The chain has TRBV10-1 and TRBJ2-5; no reliable D call. The V gene's germline CDR1 is WNHNN and CDR2 SYGVQD (reference sequence). The CDR3 runs to 12 residues. Trimming took off 2 bases at V and 5 bases at J, with 6 bases between the two ends. The CDR3 bases are TGCGCCAGCAGTGAGGACTCGGAGACCCAGTACTTC. Its translation: CASSEDSETQYF.

This clonotype was observed a handful of times. This rearrangement joins TRBV7-9 to TRBJ2-1; D gene unclear. Germline V gene lookup returns CDR1 SEHNR and CDR2 FQNEAQ (reference sequence). The V and J ends lost 7 bases and 4 bases respectively, with 8 bases between them. The CDR3 runs 12 residues. The CDR3 loop is CASTNAYNEQFF. In DNA, the CDR3 is TGTGCCAGCACCAACGCGTACAATGAGCAGTTCTTC.

This chain connects TRBV7-6 to TRBJ2-5; D is unresolved. The CDR3 has 13 amino acids. Germline CDR1 and CDR2: SGHVS and FNYEAQ. With 5 bases removed from V and 4 bases from J, the gap between germline ends came to 11 bases. CDR3: CASSPGLLETQYF. The CDR3 DNA reads as TGTGCCAGCAGCCCCGGGTTACTAGAGACCCAGTACTTC.

This clonotype was observed a handful of times. CDR3 protein: CASSQGRRSQYF. The CDR3 nucleotides read TGTGCCAGCAGCCAAGGAAGGAGGTCCCAGTACTTC. V and J are TRBV14 and TRBJ2-5; D may be TRBD2 (5 bases). V lost 1 base to trimming and J lost 9 bases, with 9 bases between them. Germline V gene data show CDR1 as SGHDN and CDR2 as FVKESK. CDR3 size: 12 residues. The entire variable domain, with the rest obtained from reference TRBV14 and TRBJ2-5, is as follows: EAGVTQFPSHSVIEKGQTVTLRCDPISGHDNLYWYRRVMGKEIKFLLHFVKESKQDESGMPNNRFLAERTGGTYSTLKVQPAELEDSGVYFCASSQGRRSQYFGPGTRLLVL.

The chain uses TRBV9 and TRBJ1-4; no clear D gene. The V end lost 4 bases, the J end lost 8 bases, and 15 bases lay between the germline ends. The CDR3 is 14 residues long. The germline gives CDR1 SGDLS, CDR2 YYNGEE. The DNA of the CDR3 is TGTGCCAGCAGCCCCTCCCGGGGAGGAGAAAAACTGTTTTTT. This encodes CASSPSRGGEKLFF.

CDR3: CATSRDLLAGGTDTQYF. The DNA of the CDR3 is TGTGCCACCAGCAGAGATCTGCTAGCGGGGGGTACAGATACGCAGTATTTT. This sequence joins TRBV15 and TRBJ2-3, with 11 positions matching TRBD2. The germline CDR1 and CDR2 sequences are LNHNV and YYDKDF (reference sequence). The CDR3 sequence is 17 residues long. Trimming at V came to 0 bases and at J to 3 bases, leaving 5 bases not matched to a gene.

V usage is TRBV20-1 and J usage is TRBJ1-1; TRBD1 is a possible D gene (6 bases). Germline V gene lookup returns CDR1 DFQATT and CDR2 SNEGSKA (reference sequence). The CDR3 is made up of 13 amino acids. Trimming took off 3 bases at V and 5 bases at J, with 13 bases between the two ends. The CDR3 spells CSARSGGMTEAFF. The CDR3 nucleotides read TGCAGTGCTAGGTCCGGGGGCATGACTGAAGCTTTCTTT.

This rearrangement joins TRBV12-3 or TRBV12-4 to TRBJ2-2, with 8 bases identical to TRBD1. J gave up 6 bases and V 6 bases, and 9 bases lay outside the gene matches. This CDR3 has 15 residues. The CDR3 loop is CASSFQGAGSGELFF. DNA of the CDR3: TGTGCCAGCAGCTTCCAGGGGGCGGGATCCGGGGAGCTGTTTTTT.

This clonotype has a handful of counts. The chain combines TRBV12-3 or TRBV12-4 with TRBJ1-2; D may be TRBD1 (5 bases). The CDR3 spans 12 residues. V lost 5 bases and J lost 8, with 12 bases in between. The CDR3 is CASSRDGAGYTF. CDR3 sequence (DNA): TGTGCCAGCAGTCGGGACGGGGCGGGCTACACCTTC.

This clonotype occurred a few times. The J gene is TRBJ1-5, the V gene TRBV6-1, with TRBD1 matching over 10 bases. The V gene end was trimmed by 1 base and the J gene end by 4 bases; junction bases not matched to a gene: 1. From germline, CDR1 is MNHNS and CDR2 SASEGT. The CDR3 consists of 15 residues. The CDR3 loop is CASSEGTGGNQPQHF. The CDR3 coding sequence is TGTGCCAGCAGTGAAGGGACAGGGGGGAATCAGCCCCAGCATTTT.

The chain links TRBV6-1 to TRBJ1-6; 7 positions match TRBD1. With V trimmed by 6 bases and J by 5 bases, 7 bases remained unmatched. The CDR3 loop spans 15 amino acids. CDR1 and CDR2 from the germline V gene are MNHNS and SASEGT. CDR3 DNA sequence: TGTGCCAGCAGAGACTACAGGGGCAATAATTCACCCCTCCACTTT. Translated, it gives CASRDYRGNNSPLHF.

The CDR3, as DNA: TGTGCCATCAGGAGGGGACAGGGTAGCAATGAGCAGTTCTTC. It yields the protein CAIRRGQGSNEQFF. The rearrangement uses TRBV10-3 and TRBJ2-1, with 9 bases matching TRBD1. The CDR3 is made up of 14 amino acids. Germline trimming cut 6 bases from V and 6 bases from J; bases unmatched to any gene: 6. CDR1 is ENHRY, CDR2 SYGVKD, per germline.

This clonotype was seen many times. This rearrangement joins TRBV7-2 to TRBJ2-7; D is unclear. Trimming cost V 1 base and J 3 bases, with 10 bases left between them. The length of the CDR3 is 14 residues. Looked up from germline, CDR1 is SGHTA and CDR2 is FQGNSA. DNA of the CDR3: TGTGCCAGCAGCTTAGGCCAGAGCTACTACGAGCAGTACTTC. Encoded protein: CASSLGQSYYEQYF.

The chain recombines TRBV6-5 with TRBJ1-5; D unresolved. CDR1 and CDR2 (germline): MNHEY, SVGAGI. The CDR3 loop spans 12 amino acids. V dropped 7 bases and J dropped 9 bases, with 13 bases sitting between them. The CDR3 is CASKDWAGPQHF. CDR3 DNA sequence: TGTGCCAGCAAAGACTGGGCAGGGCCCCAGCATTTT.

V and J are TRBV7-4 and TRBJ2-7; D perhaps matches TRBD1 (5 bases). The ends were cut back, 7 bases at V and 7 bases at J, with 5 bases in the middle. Germline values: CDR1 SGHVT, CDR2 SQSDAQ. This CDR3 spans 9 amino acids. CDR3 DNA: TGTGCCAGCAAGGGGGAGCAGTACTTC. Protein product: CASKGEQYF.

This chain uses TRBV28 with TRBJ1-2; D possibly corresponds to TRBD1 (5 bases). This CDR3 is built from 14 residues. With 2 bases removed from V and 2 bases from J, the gap between germline ends came to 9 bases. Germline V lookup: CDR1 MDHEN, CDR2 SYDVKM. In DNA form, the CDR3 reads TGTGCCAGCAGTTTAAGGGGACGGAACTATGGCTACACCTTC. Amino acids: CASSLRGRNYGYTF.

The chain combines TRBV19 with TRBJ2-1; TRBD2 agrees at 13 bases. This CDR3 comprises 14 residues. CDR1 and CDR2 from the germline V gene are LNHDA and SQIVND (reference sequence). V was pared by 10 bases and J by 10 bases, with 10 bases of the junction left unmatched. The CDR3 here is CATRPGLAGREQFF. The CDR3 DNA follows: TGTGCCACTCGCCCGGGACTAGCGGGGAGGGAGCAGTTCTTC. The full variable domain, with the rest looked up from reference TRBV19 and TRBJ2-1, is DGGITQSPKYLFRKEGQNVTLSCEQNLNHDAMYWYRQDPGQGLRLIYYSQIVNDFQKGDIAEGYSVSREKKESFPLTVTSAQKNPTAFYLCATRPGLAGREQFFGPGTRLTVL.